This T cell receptor (beta chain) is drawn from a study of blood T cell repertoires in COVID-19 (dated by TCRdb to about 2020). Regarding the research as a whole: Samples covering the acute and convalescent phases of COVID-19 were provided by collaborators in the United States, Italy and Spain. The repertoires were made available in a free public database intended to serve as a resource for research on the immune response to SARS-CoV-2. The samples were drawn from the first 160 participants of the ongoing ImmuneRACE study and from 1,254 subjects provided by 6 global collaborators. Nearly every sample came with metadata listing a de-identified subject ID, COVID-19 status, age in years and sex. The dataset comprised deeply sampled blood TCRbeta repertoires from subjects exposed to, actively infected with, or recovered from COVID-19. Where available, HLA class I and class II types were taken from metadata supplied by the sample provider and were not determined by assay-based typing. The prospective study material was composed of cDNA or gDNA derived from T cells, B-cell-depleted T cells, or PBMCs.

Notes on this clone: Its recognized antigen is unknown. Base qualities were left out, and no much larger clone turns up one base away.

The germline V gene (reference sequence) yields MNHEY for CDR1 and SMNVEV for CDR2. V is trimmed back by 0 bases and J by 6 bases, and the junction contains 2 bases that no gene match accounts for. The CDR3 contains 14 residues, cysteine and phenylalanine counted. Only CDR3 DNA is held: 42 bases, read in frame from base 1. Broad study findings and their caveats: Clinical and demographic metadata were provided uncurated, with the amount varying by source and participant.

TCRbeta CDR3 regions were amplified from genomic DNA by means of the immunoSEQ Assay, a bias-controlled multiplex PCR. The authors' pipeline ran thus. Within the assay, amplification of reference gene primers was used to estimate how many nucleated cells each sample contained. To quantify the absolute abundance of each unique TCRbeta CDR3 rearrangement, sequence reads were collapsed and filtered. For each sample, productive Simpson clonality was calculated by taking the square root of Simpson's diversity index across productive rearrangements. The immuneACCESS repertoire file appears here via TCRdb, limited to in-frame rearrangements. These files lack a portion of the clones; in checked studies, under half of the deficit traces to unresolved V genes, and the cause of the others is not known. That table furnishes V, J and clone size, whereas the DNA furnished D and trimming. The sample table lists some 330,000 clones, roughly 91% of them with a count of one. Clones ranked in the top ten supply approximately 1.8% of the sample.

At one collaborating source in Seattle, patients were enrolled during active infection and were followed longitudinally through the course of disease. Collaborating institutions collected whole blood in K2EDTA tubes following their own protocols. Collaborator samples were shipped for TCRbeta analysis as frozen whole blood, isolated PBMCs, or DNA extracted from either sample type. Sequenced sample: peripheral blood. The sequence derives from a woman in her thirties with COVID-19, enrolled during active disease. The chain employs TRBV27 and TRBJ2-1; 7 middle bases align to TRBD1. The DNA is TGTGCCAGCAGTTTATCCTCAGGGGGCAATGAGCAGTTCTTC. This translates into CASSLSSGGNEQFF.